This T cell receptor (beta chain) was recorded in a study of blood T cell repertoires in COVID-19. Study as a whole: COVID-19 samples from acute and convalescent phases originated in the United States, Italy and Spain. PBMCs, B-cell-depleted T cells, or T cells were the source of the cDNA or gDNA that made up the material.

In the authors' workflow: Reference gene primer amplification gave nucleated cell count estimates. Sequenced by immunoSEQ multiplex PCR; TCRdb stores in-frame clones only, minus some. V, J and clone size reflect that table, while D and trimming were determined from the DNA. The sample has roughly 250,000 clones, about nine tenths seen once. The V and J ends lost 2 bases and 7 bases respectively, with 12 bases between them. The CDR3 extends over 13 amino acids. Germline V lookup: CDR1 PRHDT, CDR2 FYEKMQ (reference sequence). The chain has TRBV13 and TRBJ2-7, with a tentative D call TRBD2 (6 bases). This TCR was sampled from a man in his forties who had recovered from COVID-19. Material: peripheral blood. CDR3 protein: CASSLPQGREQYF. The CDR3 DNA reads as TGTGCCAGCAGCTTACCCCAAGGGAGGGAGCAGTACTTC.